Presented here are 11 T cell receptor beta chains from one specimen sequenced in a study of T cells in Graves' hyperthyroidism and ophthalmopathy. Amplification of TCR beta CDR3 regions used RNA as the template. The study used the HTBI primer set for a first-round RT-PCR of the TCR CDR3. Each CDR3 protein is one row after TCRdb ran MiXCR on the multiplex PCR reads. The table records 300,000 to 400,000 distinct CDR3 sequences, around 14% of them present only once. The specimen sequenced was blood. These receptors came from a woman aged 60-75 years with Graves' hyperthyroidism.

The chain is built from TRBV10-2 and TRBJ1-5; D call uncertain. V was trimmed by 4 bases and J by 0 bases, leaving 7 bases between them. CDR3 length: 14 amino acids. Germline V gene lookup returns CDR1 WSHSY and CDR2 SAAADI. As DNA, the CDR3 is TGCGCCAGCAGTGTCTCTCATAGCAATCAGCCCCAGCATTTT. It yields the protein CASSVSHSNQPQHF.

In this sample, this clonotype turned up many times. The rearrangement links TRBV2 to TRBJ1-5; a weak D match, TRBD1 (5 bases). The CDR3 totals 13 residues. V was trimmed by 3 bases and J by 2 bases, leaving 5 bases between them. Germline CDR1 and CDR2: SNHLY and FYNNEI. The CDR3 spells CASSEGRNQPQHF. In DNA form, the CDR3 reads TGTGCCAGCAGTGAGGGGCGCAATCAGCCCCAGCATTTT.

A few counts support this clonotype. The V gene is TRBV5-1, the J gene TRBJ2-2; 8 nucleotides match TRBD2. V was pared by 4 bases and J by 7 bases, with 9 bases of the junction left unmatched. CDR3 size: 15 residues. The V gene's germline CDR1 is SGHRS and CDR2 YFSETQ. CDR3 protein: CASSISGISGGELFF. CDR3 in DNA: TGCGCCAGCAGCATTAGCGGGATAAGTGGCGGGGAGCTGTTTTTT.

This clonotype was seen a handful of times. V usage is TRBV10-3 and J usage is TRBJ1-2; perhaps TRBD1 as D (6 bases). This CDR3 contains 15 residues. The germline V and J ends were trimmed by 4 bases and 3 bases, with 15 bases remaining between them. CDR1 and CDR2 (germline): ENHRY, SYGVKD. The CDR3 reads CAISVGGRGDYGYTF. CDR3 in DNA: TGTGCCATCAGTGTCGGGGGGCGAGGGGACTATGGCTACACCTTC.

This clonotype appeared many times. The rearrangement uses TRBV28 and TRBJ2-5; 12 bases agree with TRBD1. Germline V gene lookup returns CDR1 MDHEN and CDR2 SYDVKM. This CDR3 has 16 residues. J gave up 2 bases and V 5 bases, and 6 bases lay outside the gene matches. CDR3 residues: CASSPWDRGRQETQYF. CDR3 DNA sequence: TGTGCCAGCAGTCCGTGGGACAGGGGGCGTCAAGAGACCCAGTACTTC.

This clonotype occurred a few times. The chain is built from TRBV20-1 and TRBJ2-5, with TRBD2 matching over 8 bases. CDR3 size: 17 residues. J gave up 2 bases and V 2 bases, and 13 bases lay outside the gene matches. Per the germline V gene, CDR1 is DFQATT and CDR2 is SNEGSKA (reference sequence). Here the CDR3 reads CSARPGLVAGFQETQYF. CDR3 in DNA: TGCAGTGCTAGACCAGGACTAGTAGCGGGGTTTCAAGAGACCCAGTACTTC.

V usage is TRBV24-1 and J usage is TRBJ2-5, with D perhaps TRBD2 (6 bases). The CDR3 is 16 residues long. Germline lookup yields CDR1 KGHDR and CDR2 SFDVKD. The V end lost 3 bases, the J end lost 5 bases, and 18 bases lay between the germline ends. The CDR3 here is CATSDPGLTGGETQYF. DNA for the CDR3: TGTGCCACCAGTGATCCCGGACTCACTGGGGGGGAGACCCAGTACTTC.

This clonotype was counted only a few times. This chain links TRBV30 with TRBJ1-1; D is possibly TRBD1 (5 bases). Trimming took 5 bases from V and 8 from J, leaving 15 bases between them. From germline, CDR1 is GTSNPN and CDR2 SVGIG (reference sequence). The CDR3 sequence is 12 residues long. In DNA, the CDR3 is TGTGCCTGGGAGCGGGGCGGGCAAGAAGCTTTCTTT. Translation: CAWERGGQEAFF.

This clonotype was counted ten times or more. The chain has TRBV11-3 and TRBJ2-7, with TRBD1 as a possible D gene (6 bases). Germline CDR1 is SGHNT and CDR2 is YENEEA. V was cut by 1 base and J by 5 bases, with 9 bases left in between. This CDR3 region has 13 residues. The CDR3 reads CASSLVHRDEQYF. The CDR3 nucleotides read TGTGCCAGCAGCTTAGTGCACAGGGACGAGCAGTACTTC.

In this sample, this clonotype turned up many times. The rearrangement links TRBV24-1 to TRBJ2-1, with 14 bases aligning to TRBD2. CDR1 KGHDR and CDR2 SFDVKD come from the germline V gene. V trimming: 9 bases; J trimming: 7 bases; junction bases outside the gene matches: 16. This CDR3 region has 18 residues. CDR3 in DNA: TGTGCCACCGGGGACGTTACGAGGGGGACTAGCGGGAGAAATGAGCAGTTCTTC. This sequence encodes CATGDVTRGTSGRNEQFF.

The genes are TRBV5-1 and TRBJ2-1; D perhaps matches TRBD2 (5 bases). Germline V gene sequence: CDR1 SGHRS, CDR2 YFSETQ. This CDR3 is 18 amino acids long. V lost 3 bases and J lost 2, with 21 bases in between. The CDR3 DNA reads TGCGCCAGCAGCTGGACGCGGAGCGGAGAGGCCCCCTACAATGAGCAGTTCTTC. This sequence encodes CASSWTRSGEAPYNEQFF.